These T cell receptor beta chains were read from a single sample in a study of radiotherapy plus CTLA-4 blockade in lung cancer. Profiled with immunoSEQ multiplex PCR; TCRdb holds only in-frame clones, not every one. The sample lists 86,000 or so clones, 78% occurring once. Sample: peripheral blood, taken from a patient treated with radiotherapy plus ipilimumab. These receptors all come from a human donor with non-small cell lung cancer who had a partial response to radiotherapy plus ipilimumab. Some clones in this sample may be carry-over from other donors' samples. The CDR3 runs from the conserved cysteine through the conserved F or W. A D gene is named only where the DNA matches it firmly. Size is stated for part of the rows, as once, few or many counts, or as a class when the clone is expanded.

d_gene: .
v_gene: TRBV7-2
abundance: .
j_gene: TRBJ2-3
CDR3nt: TGTGCCAGCAGCTTAGTAATGTCGGAGACCACAGATACGCAGTATTTT
CDR3aa: CASSLVMSETTDTQYF

d_gene: TRBD1
v_gene: TRBV2
abundance: few
j_gene: TRBJ1-4
CDR3nt: TGTGCCAGCCGGAGGGACAGAGGGGAAAAACTGTTTTTT
CDR3aa: CASRRDRGEKLFF

d_gene: TRBD1
v_gene: TRBV6-5
abundance: .
j_gene: TRBJ1-6
CDR3nt: TGTGCCAGCAGTTACTCGAGGGACAGGGGTAATTCCCCCCTCCACTTT
CDR3aa: CASSYSRDRGNSPLHF

d_gene: .
v_gene: TRBV4-3
abundance: .
j_gene: TRBJ2-6
CDR3nt: TGCGCCAGCAGCCAAGACAGTACCTCTGGGGCCAACGTCCTGACTTTC
CDR3aa: CASSQDSTSGANVLTF

d_gene: TRBD1
v_gene: TRBV7-2
abundance: .
j_gene: TRBJ1-2
CDR3nt: TGTGCCAGCAGCTTAGGGTGGGGGACAGGGGAGAGCTACACCTTC
CDR3aa: CASSLGWGTGESYTF

d_gene: .
v_gene: TRBV28
abundance: few
j_gene: TRBJ1-4
CDR3nt: TGTGCCAGCAGTTTTGGCGAAAAACTGTTTTTT
CDR3aa: CASSFGEKLFF

d_gene: TRBD2
v_gene: TRBV4-1
abundance: .
j_gene: TRBJ2-1
CDR3nt: TGCGCCAGCAGCCAACCTTGGACTAGCGGCGGTGAGCAGTTCTTC
CDR3aa: CASSQPWTSGGEQFF

d_gene: TRBD2
v_gene: TRBV4-2
abundance: .
j_gene: TRBJ2-1
CDR3nt: TGTGCCAGCAGCCAAGAGGTACTAGCGGGAGAACACAATGAGCAGTTCTTC
CDR3aa: CASSQEVLAGEHNEQFF

d_gene: TRBD1
v_gene: TRBV27
abundance: few
j_gene: TRBJ2-1
CDR3nt: TGTGCCAGCAGTTCGGGACAGGTTTGGAATGAGCAGTTCTTC
CDR3aa: CASSSGQVWNEQFF

d_gene: .
v_gene: TRBV2
abundance: .
j_gene: TRBJ2-5
CDR3nt: TGTGCCAGCAGTGCCCAACTGGGGGCAGGGCGGGAGACCCAGTACTTC
CDR3aa: CASSAQLGAGRETQYF

d_gene: TRBD2
v_gene: TRBV5-1
abundance: .
j_gene: TRBJ2-2
CDR3nt: TGCGCCAGCAATTCCGGGACTAGCGGGTACGGGGAGCTGTTTTTT
CDR3aa: CASNSGTSGYGELFF

d_gene: .
v_gene: TRBV28
abundance: once
j_gene: TRBJ2-4
CDR3nt: TGTGCCAGCAGTCTCCCCGGGGTAGAATCCGGCATTCAGTACTTC
CDR3aa: CASSLPGVESGIQYF

d_gene: TRBD2
v_gene: TRBV7-2
abundance: .
j_gene: TRBJ2-7
CDR3nt: TGTGCCAGCAGCTTTGCTAGCGGGAGCTTCAACGAGCAGTACTTC
CDR3aa: CASSFASGSFNEQYF

d_gene: TRBD1
v_gene: TRBV4-2
abundance: .
j_gene: TRBJ2-7
CDR3nt: TGTGCCAGCAGCCAAGATTTGGCAGGGGGCAGGTACGAGCAGTACTTC
CDR3aa: CASSQDLAGGRYEQYF

d_gene: .
v_gene: TRBV9
abundance: .
j_gene: TRBJ2-5
CDR3nt: TGTGCCAGCAGCGTAGACAGGGAAGAGACCCAGTACTTC
CDR3aa: CASSVDREETQYF

d_gene: .
v_gene: TRBV7-9
abundance: .
j_gene: TRBJ1-3
CDR3nt: TGTGCCAGCAGCCGTGACAGTACGGACATAGACACCATATATTTT
CDR3aa: CASSRDSTDIDTIYF

d_gene: .
v_gene: TRBV6-1
abundance: .
j_gene: TRBJ1-1
CDR3nt: TGTGCCAGCAGCGCCACTATGAACACTGAAGCTTTCTTT
CDR3aa: CASSATMNTEAFF

d_gene: TRBD1
v_gene: TRBV6-6
abundance: .
j_gene: TRBJ2-5
CDR3nt: TGTGCCAGCAGGTGGACAGGCGGCCAAGAGACCCAGTACTTC
CDR3aa: CASRWTGGQETQYF

d_gene: TRBD1
v_gene: TRBV25-1
abundance: .
j_gene: TRBJ2-1
CDR3nt: TGTGCCAGCAGAAGACAGGGGGGCAATGAGCAGTTCTTC
CDR3aa: CASRRQGGNEQFF

d_gene: TRBD1
v_gene: TRBV10-3
abundance: .
j_gene: TRBJ1-5
CDR3nt: TGTGCCAACTCCCAGGGGGCGGATCAGCCCCAGCATTTT
CDR3aa: CANSQGADQPQHF

d_gene: TRBD1
v_gene: TRBV2
abundance: once
j_gene: TRBJ2-3
CDR3nt: TGTGCCAGCAGCCGAATCAGGGGGCTGGGAGATACGCAGTATTTT
CDR3aa: CASSRIRGLGDTQYF

d_gene: .
v_gene: TRBV11-3
abundance: .
j_gene: TRBJ1-2
CDR3nt: TGTGCCAGCAGCTTATCCGGGTATGGCTACACCTTC
CDR3aa: CASSLSGYGYTF

d_gene: TRBD1
v_gene: TRBV4-2
abundance: .
j_gene: TRBJ2-7
CDR3nt: TGTGCCAGCAGCCCGACCGGGACAGGGACCTACGAGCAGTACTTC
CDR3aa: CASSPTGTGTYEQYF

d_gene: TRBD1
v_gene: TRBV7-2
abundance: .
j_gene: TRBJ1-5
CDR3nt: TGTGCCAGCAGCTTAGGGACAGGGCCCCAACAGCCCCAGCATTTT
CDR3aa: CASSLGTGPQQPQHF

d_gene: .
v_gene: TRBV28
abundance: .
j_gene: TRBJ1-1
CDR3nt: TGTGCCAGCAGTTCAACATGGACTGAGGCTTTCTTT
CDR3aa: CASSSTWTEAFF

d_gene: .
v_gene: TRBV5-1
abundance: few
j_gene: TRBJ1-5
CDR3nt: TGCGCCAGCAGCAAGGACGGGGGGGATCAGCCCCAGCATTTT
CDR3aa: CASSKDGGDQPQHF

d_gene: TRBD1
v_gene: TRBV6-4
abundance: few
j_gene: TRBJ1-1
CDR3nt: TGTGCCAGCAGTGAACAGGGGATGAACACTGAAGCTTTCTTT
CDR3aa: CASSEQGMNTEAFF

d_gene: .
v_gene: TRBV18
abundance: .
j_gene: TRBJ1-1
CDR3nt: TGTGCCAGCTCCCTCCGGGGGGACACTGAAGCTTTCTTT
CDR3aa: CASSLRGDTEAFF

d_gene: TRBD1
v_gene: TRBV6-5
abundance: .
j_gene: TRBJ1-5
CDR3nt: TGTGCCAGCAGTTACCAGGGACAGGGCGGTCAGCCCCAGCATTTT
CDR3aa: CASSYQGQGGQPQHF

d_gene: TRBD2
v_gene: TRBV4-3
abundance: .
j_gene: TRBJ2-2
CDR3nt: TGCGCCAGTTCAAGAGGCGGGGGGGGGACCGGGGAGCTGTTTTTT
CDR3aa: CASSRGGGGTGELFF

d_gene: TRBD1
v_gene: TRBV9
abundance: .
j_gene: TRBJ1-1
CDR3nt: TGTGCCAGCAGCCCAGTGGGACAGCCCGGGGCTTTCTTT
CDR3aa: CASSPVGQPGAFF

d_gene: .
v_gene: TRBV5-1
abundance: once
j_gene: TRBJ2-5
CDR3nt: TGCGCCAGCAGCTTGTTCAGGGAAGAGACCCAGTACTTC
CDR3aa: CASSLFREETQYF

d_gene: TRBD1
v_gene: TRBV19
abundance: .
j_gene: TRBJ1-6
CDR3nt: TGTGCCAGTAGCTTTCGGGACAGGGCTAACGCCTTGTATCTTTCACCCCTCCACTTT
CDR3aa: CASSFRDRANALYLSPLHF

d_gene: TRBD1
v_gene: TRBV7-9
abundance: .
j_gene: TRBJ1-2
CDR3nt: TGTGCCAGCAGCTTAGCGGGACAGAGATACACCTTC
CDR3aa: CASSLAGQRYTF